This record concerns one TCR beta chain sequence. The data originate from a study of blood T cells in healthy people across ages. The CDR3 is made up of 13 amino acids. Trimming took 3 bases from V and 6 from J; bases not matched to a gene: 4. A second about 7 to 12 cycle PCR used barcoded and J-beta primers. Via MiXCR, TCRdb re-called the 5' RACE reads, giving one row per CDR3 protein. The data hold around 1,100,000 distinct CDR3 sequences, with about two fifths observed a single time. The clonotype comes from a man younger than 30 in good health. Source material: blood. The chain carries TRBV12-3 or TRBV12-4 and TRBJ1-2, with TRBD1 identical over 7 bases. Here the CDR3 DNA reads TGTGCCAGCAGTTTCTCGACAGGGAATGGCTACACCTTC. Encoded protein: CASSFSTGNGYTF.